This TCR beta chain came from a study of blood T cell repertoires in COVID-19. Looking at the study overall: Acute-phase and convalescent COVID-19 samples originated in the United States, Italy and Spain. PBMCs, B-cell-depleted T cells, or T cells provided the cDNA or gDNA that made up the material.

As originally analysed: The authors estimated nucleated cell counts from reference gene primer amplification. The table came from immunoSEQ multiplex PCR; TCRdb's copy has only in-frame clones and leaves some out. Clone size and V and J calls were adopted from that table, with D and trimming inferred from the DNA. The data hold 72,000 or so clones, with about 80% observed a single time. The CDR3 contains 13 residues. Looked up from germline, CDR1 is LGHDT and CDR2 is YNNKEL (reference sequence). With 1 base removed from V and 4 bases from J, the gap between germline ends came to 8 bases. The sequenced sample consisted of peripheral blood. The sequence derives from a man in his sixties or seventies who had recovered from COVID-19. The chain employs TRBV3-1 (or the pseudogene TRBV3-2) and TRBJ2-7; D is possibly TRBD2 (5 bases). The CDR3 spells CASSQAGTYEQYF. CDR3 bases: TGTGCCAGCAGCCAAGCGGGAACGTACGAGCAGTACTTC.